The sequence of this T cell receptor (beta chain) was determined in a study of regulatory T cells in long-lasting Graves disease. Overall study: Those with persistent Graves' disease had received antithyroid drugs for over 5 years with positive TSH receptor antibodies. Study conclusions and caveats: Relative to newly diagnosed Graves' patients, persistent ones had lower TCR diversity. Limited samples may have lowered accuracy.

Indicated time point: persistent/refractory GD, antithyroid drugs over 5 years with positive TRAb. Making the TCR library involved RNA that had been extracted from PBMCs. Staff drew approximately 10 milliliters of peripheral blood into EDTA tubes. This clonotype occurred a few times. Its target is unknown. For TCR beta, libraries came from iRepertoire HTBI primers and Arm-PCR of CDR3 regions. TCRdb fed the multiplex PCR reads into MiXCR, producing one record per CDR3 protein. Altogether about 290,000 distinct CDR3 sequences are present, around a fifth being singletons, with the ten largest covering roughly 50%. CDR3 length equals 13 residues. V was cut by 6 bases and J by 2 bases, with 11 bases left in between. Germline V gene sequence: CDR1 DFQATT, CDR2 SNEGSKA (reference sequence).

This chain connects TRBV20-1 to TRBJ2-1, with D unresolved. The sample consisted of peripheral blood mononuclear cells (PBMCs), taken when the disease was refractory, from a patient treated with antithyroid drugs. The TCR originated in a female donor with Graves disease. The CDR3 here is CSANSGTYNEQFF. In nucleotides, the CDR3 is TGCAGTGCGAACTCGGGTACCTACAATGAGCAGTTCTTC.